The clone carrying this TCR beta chain was counted once. This sample was taken from a study of blood T cell repertoires in COVID-19. Looking at the study overall: Samples came from the United States, Italy and Spain, spanning acute and convalescent COVID-19. From T cells, B-cell-depleted T cells, or PBMCs came the material, which was cDNA or gDNA.

As processed by the authors: Estimation of nucleated cell counts relied on the amplification of reference gene primers. The table came from immunoSEQ multiplex PCR; TCRdb's copy has only in-frame clones and leaves some out. The DNA gave D and trimming, while V, J and clone size come from that table. Among some 250,000 clones, more than 70% were seen once, and the ten largest hold 0.95% to 1%. This sequence originates from a woman aged 40 to 50 who had recovered from COVID-19. Sequencing was done on a sample of peripheral blood.

Here the CDR3 reads CASSLLSMTSGRAHPRGDEQFF. CDR3 bases: TGTGCCAGCAGCTTACTGTCGATGACTAGCGGGAGGGCCCACCCGAGGGGCGATGAGCAGTTCTTC. The chain is built from TRBV7-3 and TRBJ2-1; the match to TRBD2 covers 14 bases. CDR3 size: 22 residues. V was clipped by 2 bases and J by 8 bases; unmatched bases: 23. The germline CDR1 and CDR2 sequences are SGHTA and FQGTGA.